This T cell receptor delta chain was recorded in a study of gamma-delta T cells after stem cell transplantation (dated by TCRdb to the mid-2010s). According to the germline V gene, CDR1 reads GEAIGNYY and CDR2 reads EKD. The CDR3 numbers 16 residues from cysteine through phenylalanine. The DNA shown is the 48-base CDR3, in frame from base 1. The method behind the library was RT-PCR. TCRdb shows the sequencer as Illumina MiSeq. Clone calls in TCRdb were regenerated from the public reads with CATT, after which identical DNA sequences shared one row. Here the sample has 1,500 to 1,800 delta-chain clones; 4.5% to 7% occur a single time. More than 40% of the sample is in the top ten clones. On this clone: Its antigen is currently not known. The protein held in TCRdb is that of a much larger clone and does not match this DNA's translation at residue 13, likely because of a read error; the protein shown is translated from the DNA.

The source is a human donor. It is not recorded whose cells these are; they may come from a transplant donor. The rearranged segments are TRDV2 and TRDJ1, with no confidently assigned D gene. The sequenced material came from gamma-delta T cells. The CDR3 sequence is CACDTVEDQTDDELIF. The DNA reads as follows: TGTGCCTGTGACACCGTTGAAGATCAAACGGACGATGAACTCATCTTT.